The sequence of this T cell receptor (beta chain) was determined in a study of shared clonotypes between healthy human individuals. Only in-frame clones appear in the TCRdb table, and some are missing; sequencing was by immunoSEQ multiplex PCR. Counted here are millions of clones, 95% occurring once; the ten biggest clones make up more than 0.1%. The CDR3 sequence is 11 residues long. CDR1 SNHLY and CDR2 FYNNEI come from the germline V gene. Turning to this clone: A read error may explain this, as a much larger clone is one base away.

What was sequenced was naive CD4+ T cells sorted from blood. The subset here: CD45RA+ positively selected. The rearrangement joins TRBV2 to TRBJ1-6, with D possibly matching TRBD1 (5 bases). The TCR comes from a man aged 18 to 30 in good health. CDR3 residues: CATSTAMDLRF. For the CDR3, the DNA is TGTGCCACCTCGACAGCGATGGACCTCCGCTTT.